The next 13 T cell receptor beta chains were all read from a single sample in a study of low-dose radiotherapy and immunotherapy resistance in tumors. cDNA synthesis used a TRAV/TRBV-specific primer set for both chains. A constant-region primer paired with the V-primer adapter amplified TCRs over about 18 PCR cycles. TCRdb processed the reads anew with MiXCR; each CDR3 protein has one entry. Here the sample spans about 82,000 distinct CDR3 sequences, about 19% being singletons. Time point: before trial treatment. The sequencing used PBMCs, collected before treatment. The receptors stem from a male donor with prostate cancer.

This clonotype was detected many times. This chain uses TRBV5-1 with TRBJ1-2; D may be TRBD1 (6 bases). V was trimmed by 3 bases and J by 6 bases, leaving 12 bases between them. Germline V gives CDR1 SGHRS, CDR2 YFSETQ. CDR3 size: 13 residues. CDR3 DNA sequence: TGCGCCAGCAGCTGGGGGGGCGTGGATGGCTACACCTTC. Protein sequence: CASSWGGVDGYTF. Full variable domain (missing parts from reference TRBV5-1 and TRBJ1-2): KAGVTQTPRYLIKTRGQQVTLSCSPISGHRSVSWYQQTPGQGLQFLFEYFSETQRNKGNFPGRFSGRQFSNSRSEMNVSTLELGDSALYLCASSWGGVDGYTFGSGTRLTVV.

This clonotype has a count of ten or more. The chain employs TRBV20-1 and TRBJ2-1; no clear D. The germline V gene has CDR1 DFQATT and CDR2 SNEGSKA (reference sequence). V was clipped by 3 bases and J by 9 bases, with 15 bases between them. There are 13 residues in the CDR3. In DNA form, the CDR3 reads TGCAGTGCTAGTGCCGTCCGGCTTTCTGAGCAGTTCTTC. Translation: CSASAVRLSEQFF.

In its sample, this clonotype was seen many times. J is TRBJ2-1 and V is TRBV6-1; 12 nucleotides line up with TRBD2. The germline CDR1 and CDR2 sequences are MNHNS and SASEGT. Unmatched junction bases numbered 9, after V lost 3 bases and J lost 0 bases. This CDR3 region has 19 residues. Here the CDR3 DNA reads TGTGCCAGCAGTGATAGGCTAGCGGGAGGGCCCGGCTCCTACAATGAGCAGTTCTTC. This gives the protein CASSDRLAGGPGSYNEQFF.

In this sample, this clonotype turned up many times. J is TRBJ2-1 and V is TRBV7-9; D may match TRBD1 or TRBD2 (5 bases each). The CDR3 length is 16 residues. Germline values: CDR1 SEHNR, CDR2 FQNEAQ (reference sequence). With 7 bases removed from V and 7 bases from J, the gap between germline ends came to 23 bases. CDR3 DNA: TGTGCCAGCATTCCCGTGGTGGGGGAGTGGTTAAATGAGCAGTTCTTC. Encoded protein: CASIPVVGEWLNEQFF.

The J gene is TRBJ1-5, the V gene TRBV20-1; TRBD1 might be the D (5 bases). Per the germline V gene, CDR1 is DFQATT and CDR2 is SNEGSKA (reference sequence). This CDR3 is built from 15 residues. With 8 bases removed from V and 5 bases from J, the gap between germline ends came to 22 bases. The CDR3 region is CSSQVVQGTYQPQHF. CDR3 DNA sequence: TGCAGTTCCCAGGTAGTCCAGGGAACCTATCAGCCCCAGCATTTT.

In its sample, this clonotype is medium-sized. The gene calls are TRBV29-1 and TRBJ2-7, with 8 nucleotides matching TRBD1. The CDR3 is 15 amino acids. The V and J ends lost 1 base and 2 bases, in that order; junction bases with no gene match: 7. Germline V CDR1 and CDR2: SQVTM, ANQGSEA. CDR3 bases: TGCAGCGTTGAAGGGACAGGGACCAGCACCTACGAGCAGTACTTC. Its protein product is CSVEGTGTSTYEQYF.

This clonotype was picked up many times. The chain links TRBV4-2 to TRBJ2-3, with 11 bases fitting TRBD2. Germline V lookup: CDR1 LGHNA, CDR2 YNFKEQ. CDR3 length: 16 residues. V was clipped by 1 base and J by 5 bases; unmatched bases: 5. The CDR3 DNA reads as TGTGCCAGCAGCCAAGCGTCTAGCGGGGGGCAAGATACGCAGTATTTT. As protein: CASSQASSGGQDTQYF.

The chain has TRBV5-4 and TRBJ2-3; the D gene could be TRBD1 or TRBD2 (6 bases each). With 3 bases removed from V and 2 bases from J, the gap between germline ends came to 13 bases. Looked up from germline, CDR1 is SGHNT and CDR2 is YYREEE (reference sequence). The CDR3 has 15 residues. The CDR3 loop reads CASSSTGAYTDTQYF. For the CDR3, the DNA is TGTGCCAGCAGCTCCACGGGGGCTTACACAGATACGCAGTATTTT.

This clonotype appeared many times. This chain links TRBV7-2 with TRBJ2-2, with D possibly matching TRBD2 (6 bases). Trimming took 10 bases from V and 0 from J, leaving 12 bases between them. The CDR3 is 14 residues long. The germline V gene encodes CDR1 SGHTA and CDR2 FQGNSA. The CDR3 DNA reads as TGTGCCACCCAACTAGCAACGAACACCGGGGAGCTGTTTTTT. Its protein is CATQLATNTGELFF. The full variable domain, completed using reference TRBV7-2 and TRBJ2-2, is GAGVSQSPSNKVTEKGKDVELRCDPISGHTALYWYRQSLGQGLEFLIYFQGNSAPDKSGLPSDRFSAERTGGSVSTLTIQRTQQEDSAVYLCATQLATNTGELFFGEGSRLTVL.

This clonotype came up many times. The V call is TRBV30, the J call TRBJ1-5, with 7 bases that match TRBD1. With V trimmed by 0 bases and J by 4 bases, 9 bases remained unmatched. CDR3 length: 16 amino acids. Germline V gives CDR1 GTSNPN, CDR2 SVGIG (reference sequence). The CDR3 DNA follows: TGTGCCTGGAGTGTACCGGGACAGCTAAATAATCAGCCCCAGCATTTT. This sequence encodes CAWSVPGQLNNQPQHF.

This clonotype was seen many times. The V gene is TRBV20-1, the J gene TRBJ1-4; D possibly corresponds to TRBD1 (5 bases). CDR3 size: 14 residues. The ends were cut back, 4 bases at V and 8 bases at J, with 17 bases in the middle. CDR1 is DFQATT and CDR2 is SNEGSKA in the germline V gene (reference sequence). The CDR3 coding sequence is TGCAGTGCTATCCCGGGAGGGGTGAACGAAAAACTGTTTTTT. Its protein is CSAIPGGVNEKLFF.

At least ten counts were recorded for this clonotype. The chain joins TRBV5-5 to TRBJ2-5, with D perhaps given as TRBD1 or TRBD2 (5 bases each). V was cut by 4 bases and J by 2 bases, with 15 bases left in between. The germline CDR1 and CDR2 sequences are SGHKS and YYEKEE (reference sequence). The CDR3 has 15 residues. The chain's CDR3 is CASSGLDRGQETQYF. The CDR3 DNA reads TGTGCCAGCAGCGGTTTAGACAGAGGGCAAGAGACCCAGTACTTC.

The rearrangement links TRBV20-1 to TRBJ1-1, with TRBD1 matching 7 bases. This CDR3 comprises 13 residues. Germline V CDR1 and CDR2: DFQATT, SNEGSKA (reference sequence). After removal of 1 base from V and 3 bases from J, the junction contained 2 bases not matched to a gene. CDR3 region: CSARGQGDTEAFF. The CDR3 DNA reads TGCAGTGCTAGAGGACAGGGAGACACTGAAGCTTTCTTT.